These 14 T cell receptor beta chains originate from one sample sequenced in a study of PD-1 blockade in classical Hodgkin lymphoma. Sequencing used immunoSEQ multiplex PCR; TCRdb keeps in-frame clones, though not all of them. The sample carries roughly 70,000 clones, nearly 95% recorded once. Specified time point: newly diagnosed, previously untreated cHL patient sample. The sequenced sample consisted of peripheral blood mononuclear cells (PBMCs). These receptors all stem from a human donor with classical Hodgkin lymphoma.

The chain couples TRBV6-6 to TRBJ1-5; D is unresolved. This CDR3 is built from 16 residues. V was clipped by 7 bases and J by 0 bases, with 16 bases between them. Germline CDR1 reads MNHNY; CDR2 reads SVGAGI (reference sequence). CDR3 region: CASNNLPYSSNQPQHF. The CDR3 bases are TGTGCCAGCAACAACCTGCCCTATAGTAGCAATCAGCCCCAGCATTTT.

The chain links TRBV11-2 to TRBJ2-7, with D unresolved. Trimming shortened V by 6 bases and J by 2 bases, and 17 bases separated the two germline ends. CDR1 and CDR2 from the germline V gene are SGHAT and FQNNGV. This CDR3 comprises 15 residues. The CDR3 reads CASRFWFVGPYEQYF. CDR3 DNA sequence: TGTGCCAGCAGATTCTGGTTTGTAGGGCCCTACGAGCAGTACTTC.

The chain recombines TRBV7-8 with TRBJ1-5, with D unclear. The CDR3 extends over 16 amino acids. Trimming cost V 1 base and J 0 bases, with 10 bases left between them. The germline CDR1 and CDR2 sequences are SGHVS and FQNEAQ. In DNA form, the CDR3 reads TGTGCCAGCAGCTTAGACACGGGTTATAGCAATCAGCCCCAGCATTTT. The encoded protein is CASSLDTGYSNQPQHF.

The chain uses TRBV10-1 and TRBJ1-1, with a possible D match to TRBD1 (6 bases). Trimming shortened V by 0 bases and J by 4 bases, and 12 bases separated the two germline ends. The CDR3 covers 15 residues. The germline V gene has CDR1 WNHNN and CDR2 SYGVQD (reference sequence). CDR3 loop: CASSESAGGGTEAFF. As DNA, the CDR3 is TGCGCCAGCAGTGAGTCAGCGGGGGGCGGCACTGAAGCTTTCTTT.

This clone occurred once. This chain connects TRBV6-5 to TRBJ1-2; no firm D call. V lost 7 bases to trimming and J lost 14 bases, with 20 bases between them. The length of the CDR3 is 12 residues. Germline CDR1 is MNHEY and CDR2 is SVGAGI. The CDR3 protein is CASIPRLTPGTF. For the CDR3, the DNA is TGTGCCAGCATCCCGCGACTCACCCCAGGAACCTTC.

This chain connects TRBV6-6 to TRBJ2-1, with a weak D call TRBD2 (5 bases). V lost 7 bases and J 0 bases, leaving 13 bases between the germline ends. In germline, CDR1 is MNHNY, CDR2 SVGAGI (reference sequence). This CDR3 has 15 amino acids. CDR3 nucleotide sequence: TGTGCCAGCAATCTAGCCACGAGCTCCTACAATGAGCAGTTCTTC. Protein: CASNLATSSYNEQFF.

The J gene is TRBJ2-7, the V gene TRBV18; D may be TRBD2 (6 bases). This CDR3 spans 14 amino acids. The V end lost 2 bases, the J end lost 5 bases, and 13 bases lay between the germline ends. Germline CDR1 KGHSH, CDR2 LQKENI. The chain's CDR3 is CASSPRQGLDEQYF. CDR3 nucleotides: TGTGCCAGCTCACCAAGGCAGGGACTTGACGAGCAGTACTTC. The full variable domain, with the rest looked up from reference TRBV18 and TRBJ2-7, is NAGVMQNPRHLVRRRGQEARLRCSPMKGHSHVYWYRQLPEEGLKFMVYLQKENIIDESGMPKERFSAEFPKEGPSILRIQQVVRGDSAAYFCASSPRQGLDEQYFGPGTRLTVT.

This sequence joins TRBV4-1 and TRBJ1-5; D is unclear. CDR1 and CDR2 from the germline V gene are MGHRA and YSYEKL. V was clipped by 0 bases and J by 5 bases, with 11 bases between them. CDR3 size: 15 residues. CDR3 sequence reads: CASSQDPYGDQPQHF. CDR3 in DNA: TGCGCCAGCAGCCAAGATCCTTACGGTGATCAGCCCCAGCATTTT.

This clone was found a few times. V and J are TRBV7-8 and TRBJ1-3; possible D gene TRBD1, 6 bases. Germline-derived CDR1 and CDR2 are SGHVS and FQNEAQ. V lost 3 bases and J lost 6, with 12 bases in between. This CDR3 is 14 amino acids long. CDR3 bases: TGTGCCAGCAGCTTGCAGGGGACTTTAAACACCATATATTTT. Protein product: CASSLQGTLNTIYF.

The CDR3 nucleotides read TGTGCCAGCAGCTTGGAGGGACGGGCCGGCTACGAGCAGTACTTC. Translating gives CASSLEGRAGYEQYF. The rearrangement joins TRBV5-5 to TRBJ2-7, with D possibly called TRBD1 or TRBD2 (5 bases each). Trimming cost V 0 bases and J 3 bases, with 13 bases left between them. The V gene's germline CDR1 is SGHKS and CDR2 YYEKEE (reference sequence). This CDR3 is built from 15 residues.

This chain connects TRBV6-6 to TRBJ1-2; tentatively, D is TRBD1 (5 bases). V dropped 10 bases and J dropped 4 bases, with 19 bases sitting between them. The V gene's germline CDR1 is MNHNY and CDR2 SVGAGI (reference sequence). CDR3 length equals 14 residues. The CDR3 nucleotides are TGTGCCATCTCGGGGGGACGCTCGGTCTATGGCTACACCTTC. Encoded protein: CAISGGRSVYGYTF.

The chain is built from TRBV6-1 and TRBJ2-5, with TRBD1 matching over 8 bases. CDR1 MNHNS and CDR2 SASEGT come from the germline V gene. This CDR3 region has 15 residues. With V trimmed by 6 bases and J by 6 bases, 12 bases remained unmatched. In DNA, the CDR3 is TGTGCCAGCAGCTCAGACGGACAGGGTACTAAGACCCAGTACTTC. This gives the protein CASSSDGQGTKTQYF.

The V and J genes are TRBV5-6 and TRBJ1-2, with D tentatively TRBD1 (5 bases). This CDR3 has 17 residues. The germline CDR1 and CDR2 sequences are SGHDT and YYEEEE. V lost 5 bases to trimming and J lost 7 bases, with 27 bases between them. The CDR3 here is CASRQISRVEVSGGYTF. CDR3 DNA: TGTGCCAGCAGACAAATTTCCAGGGTGGAGGTTTCTGGTGGCTACACCTTC.

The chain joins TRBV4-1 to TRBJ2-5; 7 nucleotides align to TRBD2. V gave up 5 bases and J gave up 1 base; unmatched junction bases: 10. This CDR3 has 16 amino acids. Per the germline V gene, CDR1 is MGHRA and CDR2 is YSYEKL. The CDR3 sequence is CASSARGRGFQETQYF. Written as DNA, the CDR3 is TGCGCCAGCAGCGCCCGAGGGCGGGGGTTCCAAGAGACCCAGTACTTC.